The 29 T cell receptor beta chains reported below all come from one sample, sequenced in a study of STAT3 mutations in large granular lymphocyte leukemia. Study findings and constraints: At least one immunodominant TCR beta clonotype appeared in every T-cell large granular lymphocyte leukemia patient.

Only in-frame clones appear in the TCRdb table, and some are missing; sequencing was by immunoSEQ multiplex PCR. The sample consists of roughly 30,000 clones, approximately 80% of them appearing once. What these receptors recognize is not known. Sequenced material: peripheral blood mononuclear cells. The receptor set was obtained from a woman aged 50 to 65 with T-cell large granular lymphocyte leukemia. Some clones in this sample may be carry-over from other donors' samples.

This clone was observed a single time. The chain joins TRBV5-4 to TRBJ1-4; 9 positions agree with TRBD1. The trim removed 4 bases at V and 8 bases at J, leaving 6 bases unmatched. The CDR3 length is 14 residues. CDR1 and CDR2 (germline): SGHNT, YYREEE (reference sequence). DNA for the CDR3: TGTGCCAGCAGCATGGACAGGGGAGGGGAAAAACTGTTTTTT. It yields the protein CASSMDRGGEKLFF.

This clone has a single count. The V gene is TRBV11-2, the J gene TRBJ2-1; D is perhaps TRBD1 (6 bases). Trimming removed 6 bases at V and 8 bases at J, with 11 bases between. Germline CDR1 reads SGHAT; CDR2 reads FQNNGV. This CDR3 comprises 12 residues. CDR3 residues: CASRIQGYEQFF. CDR3 nucleotide sequence: TGTGCCAGCAGGATACAGGGTTATGAGCAGTTCTTC.

Here the CDR3 reads CASSFGQKQYF. For the CDR3, the DNA is TGTGCCAGCAGTTTTGGACAGAAGCAGTACTTC. The rearrangement links TRBV6-5 to TRBJ2-7; D is possibly TRBD1 (6 bases). Between the trimmed V and J ends, which lost 4 bases and 8 bases, there was a span of 9 bases. Germline CDR1 is MNHEY and CDR2 is SVGAGI. This CDR3 comprises 11 residues.

The CDR3 spells CASSPGTSTGELFF. Written as DNA, the CDR3 is TGCGCCAGCAGTCCCGGGACTAGCACCGGGGAGCTGTTTTTT. The gene calls are TRBV5-1 and TRBJ2-2, with 8 bases matching TRBD2. The CDR3 sequence is 14 residues long. V was clipped by 5 bases and J by 4 bases; unmatched bases: 4. Germline loops: CDR1 SGHRS, CDR2 YFSETQ.

Only a few counts were recorded for this clone. The chain employs TRBV7-9 and TRBJ2-3, with D tentatively TRBD2 (5 bases). The CDR3 contains 13 residues. Germline V gene sequence: CDR1 SEHNR, CDR2 FQNEAQ (reference sequence). V was pared by 8 bases and J by 4 bases, with 13 bases between. The CDR3 DNA is TGTGCCAGCGGGATAGGAGGTTCAGATACGCAGTATTTT. Its protein product is CASGIGGSDTQYF.

This chain uses TRBV18 with TRBJ2-7; a possible D gene is TRBD2 (6 bases). Per the germline V gene, CDR1 is KGHSH and CDR2 is LQKENI. The CDR3 runs 13 residues. The ends were cut back, 6 bases at V and 1 base at J, with 10 bases in the middle. CDR3 amino acids: CASSERVSYEQYF. The CDR3 DNA sequence: TGTGCCAGCTCCGAGCGGGTATCCTACGAGCAGTACTTC. Combining the CDR3 with reference TRBV18 and TRBJ2-7 gives the whole variable domain NAGVMQNPRHLVRRRGQEARLRCSPMKGHSHVYWYRQLPEEGLKFMVYLQKENIIDESGMPKERFSAEFPKEGPSILRIQQVVRGDSAAYFCASSERVSYEQYFGPGTRLTVT.

This clone was detected only once. The chain carries TRBV25-1 and TRBJ2-5; the match to TRBD2 covers 14 bases. The CDR3 extends over 17 amino acids. Losses at the gene ends were 3 bases for V and 5 bases for J; bases not matched to a gene: 8. Germline CDR1 reads MGHDK; CDR2 reads SYGVNS. The CDR3 here is CASSDPSGLAGVETQYF. In DNA, the CDR3 is TGTGCCAGCAGTGACCCATCGGGACTAGCGGGAGTTGAGACCCAGTACTTC.

The chain is built from TRBV7-2 and TRBJ2-5, with TRBD1 matching 9 bases. Unmatched junction bases numbered 5, after V lost 2 bases and J lost 1 base. This CDR3 contains 16 residues. Germline V gene lookup returns CDR1 SGHTA and CDR2 FQGNSA. CDR3 region: CASSLLGTGTQETQYF. CDR3 nucleotides: TGTGCCAGCAGCTTACTGGGGACAGGGACCCAAGAGACCCAGTACTTC. The whole variable domain, filled in from reference TRBV7-2 and TRBJ2-5, reads GAGVSQSPSNKVTEKGKDVELRCDPISGHTALYWYRQSLGQGLEFLIYFQGNSAPDKSGLPSDRFSAERTGGSVSTLTIQRTQQEDSAVYLCASSLLGTGTQETQYFGPGTRLLVL.

The chain joins TRBV7-2 to TRBJ2-5; D is ambiguous. CDR1 is SGHTA, CDR2 FQGNSA, per germline. The germline V and J ends were trimmed by 5 bases and 7 bases, with 17 bases remaining between them. The CDR3 length is 14 residues. The CDR3 reads CASSAFRSPGTQYF. The CDR3 nucleotides are TGTGCCAGCAGCGCCTTTCGGAGTCCGGGGACCCAGTACTTC.

This chain uses TRBV4-2 with TRBJ1-2; D call uncertain. V lost 4 bases to trimming and J lost 7 bases, with 16 bases between them. Germline V CDR1 and CDR2: LGHNA, YNFKEQ. This CDR3 spans 14 amino acids. This CDR3 is CASSLGEGWSGYTF. The CDR3, as DNA: TGTGCCAGCAGCCTAGGAGAGGGATGGAGTGGCTACACCTTC.

The chain combines TRBV4-1 with TRBJ1-2, with D hard to call. The CDR3 is 15 residues long. The germline V and J ends were trimmed by 0 bases and 3 bases, with 11 bases remaining between them. Germline CDR1 and CDR2: MGHRA and YSYEKL. Here the CDR3 reads CASSQDPSYDYGYTF. CDR3 in DNA: TGCGCCAGCAGCCAAGACCCCAGCTACGACTATGGCTACACCTTC.

The rearrangement uses TRBV21-1 and TRBJ2-1; whether TRBD2, the table's D call, matches the DNA was not checked. TRBV21-1 represents a pseudogene. The CDR3 totals 18 residues. This CDR3 is CASSKEALTRGTDNEQFF. DNA for the CDR3: TGTGCCAGCAGCAAAGAGGCGTTGACTAGGGGAACCGACAATGAGCAGTTCTTC.

The rearrangement links TRBV7-9 to TRBJ1-2; no reliable D call. This CDR3 comprises 14 residues. Trimming removed 1 base from V and 7 bases from J, with 13 bases in between. Germline V gene lookup returns CDR1 SEHNR and CDR2 FQNEAQ (reference sequence). The CDR3 region has the DNA TGTGCCAGCAGCTTAGAGGTTGCACTCCTTGGCTACACCTTC. As protein: CASSLEVALLGYTF.

The chain joins TRBV6-6 to TRBJ2-7; TRBD2 aligns across 7 bases. This CDR3 contains 13 residues. Germline V CDR1 and CDR2: MNHNY, SVGAGI (reference sequence). V shed 7 bases and J 5 bases; nucleotides not matched to a gene: 8. The CDR3: CASNDPGGNEQYF. The CDR3, as DNA: TGTGCCAGCAACGATCCGGGAGGAAACGAGCAGTACTTC.

The V gene is TRBV6-1, the J gene TRBJ2-7, with D hard to call. The CDR3 covers 13 residues. The V gene's germline CDR1 is MNHNS and CDR2 SASEGT. Trimming took 5 bases from V and 0 from J, leaving 8 bases between them. The CDR3 nucleotides are TGTGCCAGCAGTCTCCTGAACTCCTACGAGCAGTACTTC. This encodes CASSLLNSYEQYF.

This clone has just one count. The chain couples TRBV30 to TRBJ1-1; D is undetermined. The CDR3 spans 17 residues. V was shortened by 4 bases and J by 0 bases, with 21 bases between the two germline ends. Germline CDR1 and CDR2: GTSNPN and SVGIG (reference sequence). The CDR3 sequence is CAWKFPIIAGLNTEAFF. Here the CDR3 DNA reads TGTGCCTGGAAATTCCCCATCATCGCAGGCCTGAACACTGAAGCTTTCTTT.

V gene TRBV27 combines with J gene TRBJ2-1, with 7 bases aligning to TRBD2. Germline V gene data show CDR1 as MNHEY and CDR2 as SMNVEV (reference sequence). The J segment lost 7 bases and the V segment lost 6 bases, leaving 9 bases of the junction unmatched. The CDR3 sequence is 14 residues long. In DNA, the CDR3 is TGTGCCAGCAGGCGACTAGCTGGAGAAAATGAGCAGTTCTTC. This gives the protein CASRRLAGENEQFF.

The chain has TRBV18 and TRBJ2-7; 14 bases line up with TRBD2. The CDR3 runs 16 residues. Germline V gives CDR1 KGHSH, CDR2 LQKENI. V lost 3 bases, J lost 3 bases, and 4 bases stayed unmatched. CDR3 amino acids: CASSPDGLAGGYEQYF. CDR3 nucleotides: TGTGCCAGCTCACCGGATGGACTAGCGGGAGGCTACGAGCAGTACTTC.

The CDR3 protein is CASSFREGTEAFF. Written as DNA, the CDR3 is TGTGCCAGCAGCTTCAGGGAGGGCACTGAAGCTTTCTTT. The rearrangement uses TRBV7-2 and TRBJ1-1; TRBD1 might be the D (5 bases). The V gene's germline CDR1 is SGHTA and CDR2 FQGNSA. CDR3 length equals 13 residues. Between the trimmed V and J ends, which lost 3 bases and 4 bases, there was a span of 9 bases.

The V gene is TRBV28, the J gene TRBJ2-7; TRBD1 matches 9 bases. The trim removed 3 bases at V and 9 bases at J, leaving 18 bases unmatched. The germline gives CDR1 MDHEN, CDR2 SYDVKM. The CDR3 runs to 17 residues. DNA of the CDR3: TGTGCCAGCAGTTTCACCGGGACAGGGCCAGTTGGGTCATCGCAGTACTTC. This gives the protein CASSFTGTGPVGSSQYF.

The rearrangement uses TRBV5-4 and TRBJ2-3; TRBD2 agrees at 15 bases. The CDR3 covers 18 residues. The germline V gene encodes CDR1 SGHNT and CDR2 YYREEE (reference sequence). The ends lost 4 bases at V and 4 bases at J; junction bases unmatched: 10. The CDR3 DNA sequence: TGTGCCAGCAGCGCACCGGGACTAGCGGGAGGTAGGCCAGATACGCAGTATTTT. Protein: CASSAPGLAGGRPDTQYF.

The rearrangement links TRBV4-1 to TRBJ2-3; the D is unclear. V was cut by 6 bases and J by 3 bases, with 10 bases left in between. The CDR3 runs to 13 residues. Looked up from germline, CDR1 is MGHRA and CDR2 is YSYEKL. CDR3 sequence reads: CASSKSLTDTQYF. The CDR3 nucleotides read TGCGCCAGCAGTAAAAGTTTAACAGATACGCAGTATTTT.

The chain combines TRBV19 with TRBJ2-2; unclear D gene. CDR3 length: 14 amino acids. With 3 bases removed from V and 7 bases from J, the gap between germline ends came to 12 bases. CDR1 is LNHDA and CDR2 is SQIVND in the germline V gene (reference sequence). CDR3: CASSMQEISGELFF. The CDR3 nucleotides read TGTGCCAGTAGTATGCAGGAGATCAGCGGGGAGCTGTTTTTT.

The chain recombines TRBV5-1 with TRBJ2-2, with a possible D match to TRBD1 (6 bases). This CDR3 is built from 16 residues. Germline CDR1 is SGHRS and CDR2 is YFSETQ. V was trimmed by 4 bases and J by 2 bases, leaving 15 bases between them. Written as DNA, the CDR3 is TGCGCCAGCAGCACGCAGGGGCCGCAAAACACCGGGGAGCTGTTTTTT. Translating gives CASSTQGPQNTGELFF.

This clone appeared once. V is TRBV29-1 and J is TRBJ2-3; weak D call: TRBD1 (6 bases). The ends were cut back, 3 bases at V and 1 base at J, with 11 bases in the middle. Looked up from germline, CDR1 is SQVTM and CDR2 is ANQGSEA. The CDR3 loop spans 14 amino acids. CDR3 amino acids: CSVDRGRRTDTQYF. Here the CDR3 DNA reads TGCAGCGTTGACAGGGGCCGTCGCACAGATACGCAGTATTTT.

The chain joins TRBV28 to TRBJ2-1; 7 nucleotides match TRBD2. CDR1 and CDR2 from the germline V gene are MDHEN and SYDVKM. The CDR3 is made up of 14 amino acids. V lost 3 bases and J lost 3; bases outside the gene matches: 2. The CDR3 DNA reads as TGTGCCAGCAGTTTGTCTAGCGGCTACAATGAGCAGTTCTTC. Its translation: CASSLSSGYNEQFF.

J is TRBJ2-3 and V is TRBV2; TRBD2 might be the D (5 bases). The germline gives CDR1 SNHLY, CDR2 FYNNEI. This CDR3 has 12 residues. The V gene lost 6 bases and the J gene lost 3 bases, with 7 bases spanning the gap. CDR3 sequence reads: CASRRVTDTQYF. The CDR3 DNA sequence: TGTGCCAGCAGGAGGGTAACAGATACGCAGTATTTT.

The genes are TRBV7-9 and TRBJ2-2; 7 bases agree with TRBD2. V lost 4 bases, J lost 0 bases, and 8 bases stayed unmatched. Germline-derived CDR1 and CDR2 are SEHNR and FQNEAQ (reference sequence). The length of the CDR3 is 17 residues. The CDR3 region is CASSSISGLTNTGELFF. The CDR3 bases are TGTGCCAGCAGCTCCATCTCGGGACTAACGAACACCGGGGAGCTGTTTTTT.

This chain links TRBV18 with TRBJ1-5; D not resolved. Germline-derived CDR1 and CDR2 are KGHSH and LQKENI. Trimming shortened V by 0 bases and J by 5 bases, and 14 bases separated the two germline ends. This CDR3 is 16 amino acids long. The DNA of the CDR3 is TGTGCCAGCTCACCACCGATCCGGACGGGCCATCAGCCCCAGCATTTT. Its translation is CASSPPIRTGHQPQHF.